The rows below give T cell receptor beta chains drawn from one sample of a study of T cells in Graves' hyperthyroidism and ophthalmopathy. MiXCR, applied by TCRdb to the multiplex PCR reads, yields one record per CDR3 protein. This table has hundreds of thousands of distinct CDR3 sequences, less than 30% appearing once. Material for sequencing was blood. The source is a man in his forties with Graves' hyperthyroidism that later progressed to Graves' ophthalmopathy. CDR3s leave out the opening cysteine and the closing phenylalanine or tryptophan. The order of the fields is CDR3 length, V gene, J gene, CDR3 protein.

>11|TRBV9|TRBJ2-2
ASSPVIAGELF
>13|TRBV12-5|TRBJ2-5
ASGLGNRLGETQY
>13|TRBV7-2|TRBJ2-5
ASSFAAGGQKTQY
>14|TRBV28|TRBJ1-5
ASSADRDREHQPQH
>11|TRBV2|TRBJ2-5
ASTRGSGETQY
>13|TRBV6-1|TRBJ2-5
ASRTGTGLGETQY
>14|TRBV18|TRBJ2-5
ASSPPRQGAQETQY
>12|TRBV12-3/TRBV12-4|TRBJ2-7
ASSNRDRAYEQY
>14|TRBV6-2/TRBV6-3|TRBJ1-1
ASSYPSHKMNTEAF
>11|TRBV29-1|TRBJ2-5
SVPEDGQETQY
>15|TRBV2|TRBJ2-7
ASRQEIPGTGVYEQY
>14|TRBV24-1|TRBJ2-2
ATSDIEAASAGELF
>13|TRBV7-3|TRBJ2-2
ASSMVAGPPGELF
>13|TRBV19|TRBJ2-6
ASRVSLSGANVLT
>14|TRBV4-1|TRBJ2-2
ASSQGPAGWAGELF
>11|TRBV7-9|TRBJ1-5
ASSLISNQPQH
>14|TRBV28|TRBJ1-3
ASSAGQRYSGNTIY
>16|TRBV28|TRBJ1-2
ASSKGWTSGATNYGYT
>11|TRBV28|TRBJ2-5
ASSEGLERTQY
>15|TRBV6-2/TRBV6-3|TRBJ2-2
ASSYGGLAGVRGELF
>11|TRBV29-1|TRBJ2-7
SAHGTAGYEQY
>10|TRBV20-1|TRBJ2-7
SVPTSGYEQY